This T cell receptor (beta chain) was recovered during a study of T cells expressing NK-cell markers (dated by TCRdb to 2020 to 2022). As for the study more broadly: TCR beta-chain repertoires were profiled in sorted CD3+CD56+NKG2C+, CD3+CD56+NKG2C- and CD3+CD56-NKG2C+ T-cell subsets from fewer than 10 donors. Among the eight sequenced donors, only one was HCMV-seronegative, while the other seven were HCMV-seropositive. Randomly selected healthy volunteers, three men and five women, were used as the eight sequenced donors. Sequencing of the libraries produced 2 x 150 bp reads on Illumina HiSeq 2000/2500, MiSeq or NextSeq. Summary of the overall study and its limitations: In over five donors, the dominant CD3+CD56+NKG2C+ clonotypes were among the top 10 CD8+ clonotypes and accounted for about 1.0-7.5% of CD8+ T cells. Those dominant clonotypes were again the most abundant among CD3+CD56-NKG2C+ cells in a few donors, at roughly 25-60.1%. Whether the expanded NKG2C-expressing T cell clones were specific for HCMV antigens was left unclear.

CDR1 and CDR2, looked up from the germline V gene, are MNHEY and SVGAGI. The CDR3 numbers 15 residues from cysteine through phenylalanine. Only the protein is on record. A commercial ELISA kit detecting HCMV-specific IgG in serum was used to determine HCMV serostatus. Peripheral blood mononuclear cells were isolated from blood by Ficoll density gradient centrifugation. As concerns this clonotype: Its antigen is not yet known.

Sequencing was performed on an Illumina HiSeq 2000. 5'RACE template switching, by which a universal primer site and unique molecular identifiers were added, was used to make TCR beta cDNA libraries. Priming for cDNA synthesis came from the TCR beta constant segment, and two successive PCR amplification steps followed. The authors' analysis ran thus. MIGEC handled demultiplexing of the reads and grouping by UMI, while MiTCR was used to assemble and quantify clonotypes. To exclude erroneous sequences, any TCR cDNA sequence not supported by at least two reads was discarded. Downstream repertoire analysis used the tcR package, and clonotypes were matched across fractions by CDR3 nucleotide sequence plus V segment. VDJmatch was used to annotate antigen specificity against VDJdb, with one amino acid substitution allowed in CDR3. The reads went through TCRdb reprocessing, and each CDR3 protein sequence gets one entry with no DNA. These V and J calls derive from TCRdb rather than the authors' analysis. The sample table records 350,000 to 450,000 distinct CDR3 sequences. In total, the top ten clones hold around 5.3% of the sample.

This chain joins TRBV6-5 to TRBJ2-2; TCRdb's D call, TRBD1, is unchecked because there is no DNA. Sequenced material: blood T cells: a sorted CD56 or NKG2C T cell subset, CD4+ or CD8+ T cells, or bulk PBMC T cells (not recorded which). The receptor was isolated from a man aged 18-75 years in good health. This receptor has the CDR3 CASSLEGRLTGELFF.